The 27 T cell receptor beta chains in this list originate from one sample, sequenced in a study of beta chain features in type 1 diabetes. Every bit of the isolated RNA underwent reverse transcription, so sequencing read expressed TCRB transcripts. This table comes from immunoSEQ multiplex PCR, and its TCRdb copy is limited to in-frame clones, with some not included. The sample gives 360,000 or so clones, about 20% of which show up once; under 0.05% is in the top ten. Sequenced: naive CD4+ T cells from blood. All receptors derive from a woman under 30 in good health.

The chain carries TRBV4-1 and TRBJ2-1; D is uncertain. Germline V CDR1 and CDR2: MGHRA, YSYEKL. This CDR3 is built from 16 residues. Trimming stripped 0 bases from V and 2 bases from J, with 11 bases between. CDR3 DNA sequence: TGCGCCAGCAGCCAAGAGAGGCTCTCCCCCTACAATGAGCAGTTCTTC. It is translated as CASSQERLSPYNEQFF.

This clone has just a few counts. The chain employs TRBV30 and TRBJ1-3; the D is unclear. CDR3 length equals 11 residues. The germline V gene encodes CDR1 GTSNPN and CDR2 SVGIG (reference sequence). Trimming removed 0 bases from V and 13 bases from J, with 10 bases in between. CDR3 in amino acids: CAWSVSEHIYF. The CDR3 DNA is TGTGCCTGGAGTGTAAGCGAACATATATATTTT.

This clone was counted between two and nine times. The chain recombines TRBV18 with TRBJ2-7; 7 nucleotides agree with TRBD2. The CDR3 is 15 amino acids. V trimming: 2 bases; J trimming: 6 bases; junction bases outside the gene matches: 10. The germline V gene has CDR1 KGHSH and CDR2 LQKENI. Written as DNA, the CDR3 is TGTGCCAGCTCACCAGCCTCCGGGACTACCCTCGAGCAGTACTTC. Amino acid sequence: CASSPASGTTLEQYF.

The rearrangement joins TRBV15 to TRBJ2-5; tentatively, D is TRBD2 (6 bases). Germline V gene data show CDR1 as LNHNV and CDR2 as YYDKDF (reference sequence). The CDR3 loop spans 15 amino acids. The germline V and J ends were trimmed by 0 bases and 4 bases, with 12 bases remaining between them. The CDR3 nucleotides read TGTGCCACCAGCAGAGAATATGCGGGAATAGAGACCCAGTACTTC. Translated, it gives CATSREYAGIETQYF.

The chain couples TRBV10-3 to TRBJ2-1, with D maybe TRBD1 (6 bases). Germline V lookup: CDR1 ENHRY, CDR2 SYGVKD. Deletions cut 6 bases from V and 4 bases from J, with 13 bases between. The CDR3 sequence is 14 residues long. The CDR3 spells CAISAGTIYNEQFF. The CDR3 DNA follows: TGTGCCATCAGCGCCGGGACAATTTACAATGAGCAGTTCTTC.

The chain links TRBV7-2 to TRBJ2-5, with TRBD1 matching 12 bases. V gave up 5 bases and J gave up 4 bases; unmatched junction bases: 8. The germline V gene encodes CDR1 SGHTA and CDR2 FQGNSA. The CDR3 consists of 16 residues. The CDR3 DNA reads TGTGCCAGCAGCCCAGGGACAGGGGGCGCTGGAGAGACCCAGTACTTC. This encodes CASSPGTGGAGETQYF.

The chain joins TRBV7-3 to TRBJ1-2, with TRBD1 matching 7 bases. Germline CDR1 and CDR2: SGHTA and FQGTGA. Trimming at V came to 5 bases and at J to 6 bases, leaving 6 bases not matched to a gene. The CDR3 is 13 amino acids. The DNA of the CDR3 is TGTGCCAGCAGCCCGCAGGGGGACCATGGCTACACCTTC. Translated, it gives CASSPQGDHGYTF.

The chain couples TRBV7-9 to TRBJ2-1; the D gene is possibly TRBD2 (6 bases). The CDR3 totals 14 residues. In germline, CDR1 is SEHNR, CDR2 FQNEAQ (reference sequence). Trimming pared 3 bases from V and 6 bases from J, leaving 12 bases between. Written as DNA, the CDR3 is TGTGCCAGCAGCTTTGGGGCGGGGTCCAATGAGCAGTTCTTC. Translated, it gives CASSFGAGSNEQFF. The full variable domain, its missing parts supplied by reference TRBV7-9 and TRBJ2-1, is DTGVSQNPRHKITKRGQNVTFRCDPISEHNRLYWYRQTLGQGPEFLTYFQNEAQLEKSRLLSDRFSAERPKGSFSTLEIQRTEQGDSAMYLCASSFGAGSNEQFFGPGTRLTVL.

This clone is a singleton in its sample. This chain connects TRBV13 to TRBJ2-5; TRBD2 matches 8 bases. Germline trimming cut 2 bases from V and 5 bases from J; bases unmatched to any gene: 10. The CDR3 runs 16 residues. From germline, CDR1 is PRHDT and CDR2 FYEKMQ (reference sequence). The CDR3 here is CASSLRGGSLVETQYF. CDR3 coding DNA: TGTGCCAGCAGCTTACGCGGGGGGAGCCTGGTCGAGACCCAGTACTTC.

This clone appeared a few times. The chain has TRBV15 and TRBJ2-5; D unresolved. Germline V gene data show CDR1 as LNHNV and CDR2 as YYDKDF (reference sequence). CDR3 size: 12 residues. Trimming pared 3 bases from V and 4 bases from J, leaving 6 bases between. CDR3 nucleotide sequence: TGTGCCACCAGCAGGCCCGGAGAGACCCAGTACTTC. It yields the protein CATSRPGETQYF.

Of note for this clone: Other nucleotide sequences from this sample produce the same CDR3. The chain combines TRBV18 with TRBJ1-2, with unresolved D. Between the trimmed V and J ends, which lost 2 bases and 5 bases, there was a span of 9 bases. Germline V gives CDR1 KGHSH, CDR2 LQKENI. The CDR3 consists of 13 residues. The CDR3 sequence is CASSPGRDYGYTF. CDR3 bases: TGTGCCAGCTCACCAGGGAGGGATTATGGCTACACCTTC.

Comment on this clone: At one of its ends the junction is not consistent with the germline gene, which may arise from a read error. CDR3 sequence reads: CASSFKIPSDF. The CDR3 nucleotides read TGTGCCAGCAGCTTTAAGATACCCTCGGATTTT. The genes are TRBV7-9 and TRBJ1-5, with D unresolved. In germline, CDR1 is SEHNR, CDR2 FQNEAQ (reference sequence). The CDR3 totals 11 residues.

This clone appeared a few times. The V and J genes are TRBV5-6 and TRBJ2-5; 11 nucleotides align to TRBD2. The V gene's germline CDR1 is SGHDT and CDR2 YYEEEE. J was trimmed by 7 bases and V by 2 bases; bases with no gene match: 13. This CDR3 comprises 17 residues. The CDR3 nucleotides read TGTGCCAGCAGCTTACTAGCGGGAGCAACGGTCGGGAGGACCCAGTACTTC. Its protein is CASSLLAGATVGRTQYF. Looking up the rest from reference TRBV5-6 and TRBJ2-5 gives the full variable domain: DAGVTQSPTHLIKTRGQQVTLRCSPKSGHDTVSWYQQALGQGPQFIFQYYEEEERQRGNFPDRFSGHQFPNYSSELNVNALLLGDSALYLCASSLLAGATVGRTQYFGPGTRLLVL.

The CDR3, as DNA: TGTGCCAGCAGTCCTCAAGGACTAGCGCTCTACGAGCAGTACTTC. It codes for CASSPQGLALYEQYF. The chain is built from TRBV27 and TRBJ2-7, with 9 bases aligning to TRBD2. This CDR3 has 15 residues. The germline V gene encodes CDR1 MNHEY and CDR2 SMNVEV (reference sequence). After removal of 5 bases from V and 3 bases from J, the junction contained 8 bases not matched to a gene.

This clone was counted only a few times. This chain joins TRBV10-3 and TRBJ2-1; TRBD1 is a possible D gene (6 bases). CDR1 ENHRY and CDR2 SYGVKD come from the germline V gene. Between the trimmed V and J ends, which lost 8 bases and 6 bases, there was a span of 17 bases. The CDR3 has 14 amino acids. The DNA for the CDR3 is TGTGCCATCTCGTCGCAGGGACAACTCAATGAGCAGTTCTTC. Its protein product is CAISSQGQLNEQFF.

The chain carries TRBV18 and TRBJ2-7, with D unclear. CDR3 length: 13 amino acids. V lost 6 bases and J lost 0, with 9 bases in between. Germline V gene sequence: CDR1 KGHSH, CDR2 LQKENI. CDR3 DNA sequence: TGTGCCAGCTCGGCGGCCAGCTCCTACGAGCAGTACTTC. Protein sequence: CASSAASSYEQYF. The full variable domain, completed using reference TRBV18 and TRBJ2-7, is NAGVMQNPRHLVRRRGQEARLRCSPMKGHSHVYWYRQLPEEGLKFMVYLQKENIIDESGMPKERFSAEFPKEGPSILRIQQVVRGDSAAYFCASSAASSYEQYFGPGTRLTVT.

This clone has more than one count but fewer than ten. The genes are TRBV7-2 and TRBJ1-2; D may be TRBD1 (5 bases). Germline assignment: CDR1 SGHTA and CDR2 FQGNSA. The ends were cut back, 0 bases at V and 8 bases at J, with 16 bases in the middle. The CDR3 has 15 residues. This CDR3 reads CASSLAFAGSLGYTF. In DNA, the CDR3 is TGTGCCAGCAGCTTAGCATTTGCAGGGTCCCTAGGCTACACCTTC.

V is TRBV7-2 and J is TRBJ2-6; no firm D call. This CDR3 spans 16 amino acids. With 2 bases removed from V and 0 bases from J, the gap between germline ends came to 8 bases. CDR1 is SGHTA, CDR2 FQGNSA, per germline. The CDR3 region has the DNA TGTGCCAGCAGCTTAAATCGAGGCTCTGGGGCCAACGTCCTGACTTTC. Protein product: CASSLNRGSGANVLTF.

Only a few counts were recorded for this clone. The rearrangement links TRBV11-1 to TRBJ2-5; the D is unclear. CDR1 and CDR2 (germline): SGHAT, FQDESV (reference sequence). The CDR3 totals 14 residues. V gave up 5 bases and J gave up 2 bases, with 12 bases separating them. The CDR3 coding sequence is TGTGCCAGCAGCATCCCTAGATTTCAAGAGACCCAGTACTTC. It specifies CASSIPRFQETQYF.

The chain recombines TRBV6-5 with TRBJ2-7, with D maybe TRBD1 (5 bases). Germline lookup yields CDR1 MNHEY and CDR2 SVGAGI. Trimming stripped 0 bases from V and 6 bases from J, with 12 bases between. The CDR3 spans 14 residues. The CDR3 spells CASSYSIVQGEQYF. In nucleotides, the CDR3 is TGTGCCAGCAGTTACTCGATTGTGCAGGGCGAGCAGTACTTC.

The chain has TRBV5-4 and TRBJ1-1; unclear D gene. Per germline, CDR1 SGHNT and CDR2 YYREEE (reference sequence). CDR3 length: 15 amino acids. Deletions cut 2 bases from V and 5 bases from J, with 16 bases between. The CDR3 sequence: CASSLQYGLFTEAFF. The CDR3 region has the DNA TGTGCCAGCAGCTTACAATATGGACTGTTTACTGAAGCTTTCTTT.

This clone was seen only a few times. This chain links TRBV18 with TRBJ1-1, with D possibly matching TRBD1 (5 bases). In germline, CDR1 is KGHSH, CDR2 LQKENI. The CDR3 runs to 14 residues. V was cut by 4 bases and J by 0 bases, with 9 bases left in between. The CDR3 sequence: CASSQGTMNTEAFF. The CDR3, as DNA: TGTGCCAGCTCACAAGGGACTATGAACACTGAAGCTTTCTTT.

The rearrangement joins TRBV25-1 to TRBJ2-7; TRBD1 matches 11 bases. The germline CDR1 and CDR2 sequences are MGHDK and SYGVNS. Losses at the gene ends were 3 bases for V and 4 bases for J; bases not matched to a gene: 5. There are 15 residues in the CDR3. DNA for the CDR3: TGTGCCAGCAGTGATCAGGGGACAGGGGGTTACGAGCAGTACTTC. This sequence encodes CASSDQGTGGYEQYF.

The J gene is TRBJ2-1, the V gene TRBV9; D is perhaps TRBD1 (6 bases). Germline-derived CDR1 and CDR2 are SGDLS and YYNGEE. This CDR3 has 15 amino acids. V was cut by 4 bases and J by 4 bases, with 15 bases left in between. The CDR3 DNA follows: TGTGCCAGCAGCTTTGGACAGCCGATGTACAATGAGCAGTTCTTC. Its translation is CASSFGQPMYNEQFF.

This clone has only a few counts. The V gene is TRBV4-2, the J gene TRBJ1-1; TRBD1 aligns across 9 bases. Germline trimming cut 1 base from V and 1 base from J; bases unmatched to any gene: 1. The CDR3 spans 15 residues. CDR1 is LGHNA, CDR2 YNFKEQ, per germline. The CDR3: CASSQGDRENTEAFF. CDR3 nucleotide sequence: TGTGCCAGCAGCCAAGGGGACAGGGAGAACACTGAAGCTTTCTTT.

The J gene is TRBJ1-2, the V gene TRBV18, with D unclear. Trimming stripped 1 base from V and 8 bases from J, with 14 bases between. This CDR3 has 14 amino acids. Germline CDR1 and CDR2: KGHSH and LQKENI. CDR3 in amino acids: CASSPQSGGEGYTF. In DNA form, the CDR3 reads TGTGCCAGCTCACCACAGTCAGGAGGAGAAGGCTACACCTTC.

The table lists this clone with a few counts. This chain uses TRBV7-8 with TRBJ1-1, with 8 nucleotides matching TRBD1. J was trimmed by 4 bases and V by 1 base; bases with no gene match: 8. CDR1 and CDR2 (germline): SGHVS, FQNEAQ. This CDR3 spans 16 amino acids. The CDR3 nucleotides are TGTGCCAGCAGCTTAGGGCAGACAGGGACAGGCACTGAAGCTTTCTTT. Protein sequence: CASSLGQTGTGTEAFF.